The clone carrying this T cell receptor (beta chain) occurred a few times. The V gene end was trimmed by 5 bases and the J gene end by 7 bases; junction bases not matched to a gene: 3. From germline, CDR1 is MNHEY and CDR2 SVGAGI. The CDR3 contains 14 residues. This specimen belongs to a study of blood T cell repertoires in COVID-19. Study information: Whether acute or convalescent, the COVID-19 samples came from the United States, Italy and Spain.

The method was immunoSEQ multiplex PCR; TCRdb's version includes in-frame clones alone and lacks a portion of them. This sample yields 250,000 to 300,000 clones, of which approximately 83% are seen a single time; 9.5% to 11% belongs to the top ten. J is TRBJ1-6 and V is TRBV6-5; 9 bases map to TRBD1. Sequenced material: peripheral blood. The sequence was obtained from a woman in her sixties or seventies with acute or convalescent COVID-19. CDR3 region: CASSMGQGNSPLHF. As DNA, the CDR3 is TGTGCCAGCAGTATGGGACAGGGCAATTCACCCCTCCACTTT.